Listed below are T cell receptor beta chains from one sample, sequenced in a study of read filtering for tumor transcriptome and immune sequencing. TCRdb re-called the reads with MiXCR, one entry per CDR3 protein. The data show about 62,000 distinct CDR3 sequences, with about 19% seen just once and 11% held by the top ten. The material sequenced was a population of CD138-negative cells sorted from bone marrow. The receptor source for this set is a donor at least 40 years old with multiple myeloma. Each CDR3 is given with its conserved first and last residue. The D gene is left open where the match is weak. The size entry is marked missing in some rows and otherwise reads once, few, many or a size class.

v_call	j_call	clone_size	d_call	cdr3_nt	cdr3_aa
TRBV3-1	TRBJ2-1	-	-	TGTGCCAGCAGACCGACTAGTGGGGATCAGTACAATGCGCAGTTCTTC	CASRPTSGDQYNAQFF
TRBV7-9	TRBJ2-1	few	TRBD2	TGTGCCAGCAGCTCCGAAAACCGACTAGCGGGATCTAACTATGAGCAGTTCTTC	CASSSENRLAGSNYEQFF
TRBV3-1	TRBJ1-1	many	-	TGTGCCAGCAGCCAAGTCCGGTTCCCCGGTGGGAACACTGAAGCTTTCTTT	CASSQVRFPGGNTEAFF
TRBV28	TRBJ2-7	many	-	TGTGCCAGCAGTCCCCCGCCTCCCTACGAGCAGTACTTC	CASSPPPPYEQYF
TRBV20-1	TRBJ1-1	-	TRBD1	TGCAGTGCTGAATCCGGGACAGTGAACACTGAAGCCTTCTTT	CSAESGTVNTEAFF
TRBV7-9	TRBJ2-7	many	-	TGTGCCAGCAGCGATAGAACGGGAGCATACGAGCAGTACTTC	CASSDRTGAYEQYF
TRBV5-5	TRBJ1-1	many	-	TGTGCCAGCAGCGCCCCTCCAGTGGATGAAGCTTTCTTT	CASSAPPVDEAFF
TRBV20-1	TRBJ2-1	-	-	TGCAGTGCTGGCGTCGCCAGCTCCTGCAATGAGCAGTTCTTC	CSAGVASSCNEQFF
TRBV18	TRBJ2-4	many	TRBD1	TGTGCCAGCTCACTGGGACAGGGGGCTACCAAAAACATTCAGTACTTC	CASSLGQGATKNIQYF
TRBV5-1	TRBJ2-5	-	-	TGCGCCAGCAGCCCGTTAGTAGAAGAGACCCAGTACTTC	CASSPLVEETQYF
TRBV13	TRBJ2-7	-	-	TGTGCCAGCAGCTCCAGGACGGCCAGCTCCTACGAGCAGTACTTC	CASSSRTASSYEQYF
TRBV7-2	TRBJ2-5	many	-	TGTGCCAGCAGCTTAGATACAGTCCGGGAGACCCAGTACTTC	CASSLDTVRETQYF
TRBV6-6	TRBJ2-6	many	TRBD1	TGTGCCAGCAGTTACATCGACAGGGGCTCTGGGGCCAACGTCCTGACTTTC	CASSYIDRGSGANVLTF
TRBV28	TRBJ1-2	many	TRBD1	TGTGCCAGCAGTCACACGACCACAGGGGGACAGGAAGCTAACTATGGCTACACCTTC	CASSHTTTGGQEANYGYTF
TRBV7-9	TRBJ1-2	many	TRBD1	TGTGCCAGCACCTCCGGACAGGAGTATGGCTACACCTTC	CASTSGQEYGYTF
TRBV28	TRBJ2-7	many	TRBD1	TGTGCCAGCCTGAGGGACAGGGGACCCTACGAGCAGTACTTC	CASLRDRGPYEQYF
TRBV7-9	TRBJ2-2	many	-	TGTGCCAGCAGCCTCCCCCTGTCTGTTCGAGAGCTGTTTTTT	CASSLPLSVRELFF